This TCR beta chain was recovered during a study of neurological immune-mediated disorders. Trimming took 1 base from V and 5 from J, leaving 16 bases between them. There are 15 residues in the CDR3. Germline V CDR1 and CDR2: SGHKS, YYEKEE (reference sequence). The time point denotes: longitudinal time-point 3. This clonotype was seen many times. In TCRdb, the 5' RACE reads were re-called with MiXCR into one record per CDR3 protein. The sample has some 43,000 distinct CDR3 sequences, about 13% seen once. Source material: PBMCs. The chain employs TRBV5-5 and TRBJ2-7; D is possibly TRBD2 (5 bases). This TCR was recovered from a male donor with HTLV-1-associated myelopathy (HAM/TSP). The CDR3 DNA reads as TGTGCCAGCAGCTTGTTTCGGGAATTTGGTGACGAGCAGTACTTC. Translation: CASSLFREFGDEQYF.